What follows describes a single T cell receptor (beta chain). The antigen remains unidentified. Assay used: immunoSEQ multiplex PCR; TCRdb lists only in-frame clones, some missing. The sample includes about 25,000 clones, around 80% seen only once; the top ten take 3.1%. The CDR3 has 12 amino acids. V was trimmed by 5 bases and J by 3 bases, leaving 8 bases between them. The germline V gene encodes CDR1 SGHTA and CDR2 FQGTGA. The source of the sample is a study of PD-1 blockade in classical Hodgkin lymphoma. The wider study: Patients had nivolumab dosed at 3 mg/kg, delivered intravenously every 2 weeks. Study-level results: Prior therapy or disease activity may underlie the repertoire differences, whose causes remain undefined. Diminished baseline TCR diversity has been reported in newly diagnosed patients relative to healthy donors.

Documented time point: cycle 4 day 1 (C4D1), after 6 weeks of nivolumab. Every one of the patients relapsed after autologous stem cell transplantation (brentuximab vedotin exposure was variable). With magnetic negative selection, CD4+ T cells were purified from PBMCs that had been thawed. This rearrangement joins TRBV7-3 to TRBJ2-7, with D hard to call. The TCR sequence derives from a human donor with classical Hodgkin lymphoma. This material consisted of CD4+ T cells from blood, taken before the fourth cycle of nivolumab. The CDR3 DNA follows: TGTGCCAGCAGCCCGGAGAGCTACGAGCAGTACTTC. Amino acids: CASSPESYEQYF.